Following are 5 T cell receptor beta chains from one sample sequenced in a study of CD8 T cells in Susac syndrome. The RNA input was about 0.5 to 1 ug, and it was reverse transcribed with random hexamers. MiXCR was run by TCRdb on the immunoSEQ multiplex PCR reads, yielding one entry per CDR3 protein. The table lists about 300,000 distinct CDR3 sequences, approximately 85% of them singletons. Sequencing was done on a sample of CD8+ T cells from PBMCs. Receptors were obtained from a human donor with multiple sclerosis.

V is TRBV11-2 and J is TRBJ1-2; 11 nucleotides line up with TRBD1. The CDR3 runs 15 residues. Germline lookup yields CDR1 SGHAT and CDR2 FQNNGV. V shed 5 bases, J shed 4 bases, and the junction held 6 bases outside the gene matches. In DNA form, the CDR3 reads TGTGCCAGCAGCCTCCGGGACAGGGGGTTCTATGGCTACACCTTC. This encodes CASSLRDRGFYGYTF.

The chain combines TRBV4-3 with TRBJ2-1, with no clear D. The ends were cut back, 4 bases at V and 4 bases at J, with 11 bases in the middle. The CDR3 sequence is 14 residues long. CDR1 is LGHNA and CDR2 is YSLEER in the germline V gene. The CDR3 region is CASSLRGLYNEQFF. The CDR3 coding sequence is TGCGCCAGCAGCCTCCGTGGCCTGTACAATGAGCAGTTCTTC.

This clonotype was seen a handful of times. The chain recombines TRBV11-2 with TRBJ2-1, with no clear D. The length of the CDR3 is 16 residues. Germline V gene data show CDR1 as SGHAT and CDR2 as FQNNGV. Trimming removed 4 bases at V and 0 bases at J, with 13 bases between. The DNA for the CDR3 is TGTGCCAGCAGCTCCCGGACGGAGAGCTCCTACAATGAGCAGTTCTTC. Amino acid sequence: CASSSRTESSYNEQFF.

This chain uses TRBV6-2 or TRBV6-3 with TRBJ2-7; D may be TRBD2 (6 bases). The CDR3 length is 14 residues. CDR1 and CDR2 (germline): MNHEY, SVGEGT. V lost 5 bases and J lost 1, with 12 bases in between. CDR3 bases: TGTGCCAGCAGTCATCCAGGGACTTCCTACGAGCAGTACTTC. Translating it yields CASSHPGTSYEQYF.

V gene TRBV29-1 combines with J gene TRBJ2-4, with a possible D match to TRBD1 (7 bases). The germline CDR1 and CDR2 sequences are SQVTM and ANQGSEA. V was pared by 0 bases and J by 12 bases, with 21 bases between. The CDR3 covers 15 residues. Written as DNA, the CDR3 is TGCAGCGTTGAAGATCGGAGGGACAGCGTCGAGACTCAGTACTTC. Amino acid sequence: CSVEDRRDSVETQYF.